This note documents a single T cell receptor beta chain sequence. This sample is drawn from a study of regulatory T cells in long-lasting Graves disease. This CDR3 is 12 amino acids long. Trimming took off 0 bases at V and 10 bases at J, with 7 bases between the two ends. Time point denoted: newly diagnosed GD, antithyroid drugs for less than 3 months. Researchers made the TCR library from RNA that was extracted from PBMCs. The authors built TCR beta libraries using iRepertoire HTBI primers and Arm-PCR of CDR3 regions. MiXCR, applied by TCRdb to the multiplex PCR reads, yields one record per CDR3 protein. The sample holds approximately 350,000 distinct CDR3 sequences, over 9.5% seen once. These records were also assigned to another study, of T cells in Graves' hyperthyroidism and ophthalmopathy.

The gene calls are TRBV12-3 or TRBV12-4 and TRBJ2-1; D gene ambiguous. The origin of this receptor is a woman aged 18-29 years with Graves disease. Sequenced here: peripheral blood mononuclear cells (PBMCs), sampled at new diagnosis, from a patient treated with antithyroid drugs. CDR3 loop: CASSLAYREQFF. The CDR3 region has the DNA TGTGCCAGCAGTTTAGCCTACCGGGAGCAGTTCTTC.